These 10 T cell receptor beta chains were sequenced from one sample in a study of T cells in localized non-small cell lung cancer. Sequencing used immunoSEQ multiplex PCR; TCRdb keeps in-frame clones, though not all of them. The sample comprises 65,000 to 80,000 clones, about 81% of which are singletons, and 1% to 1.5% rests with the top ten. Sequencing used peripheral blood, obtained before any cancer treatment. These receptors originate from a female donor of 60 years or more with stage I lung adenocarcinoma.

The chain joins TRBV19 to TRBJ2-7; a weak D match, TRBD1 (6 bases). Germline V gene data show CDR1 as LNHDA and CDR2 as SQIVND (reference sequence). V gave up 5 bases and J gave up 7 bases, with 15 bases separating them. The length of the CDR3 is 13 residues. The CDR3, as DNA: TGTGCCAGTAGTCTGGGACAACCTTTTGAGCAGTACTTC. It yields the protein CASSLGQPFEQYF. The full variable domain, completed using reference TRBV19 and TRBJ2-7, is DGGITQSPKYLFRKEGQNVTLSCEQNLNHDAMYWYRQDPGQGLRLIYYSQIVNDFQKGDIAEGYSVSREKKESFPLTVTSAQKNPTAFYLCASSLGQPFEQYFGPGTRLTVT.

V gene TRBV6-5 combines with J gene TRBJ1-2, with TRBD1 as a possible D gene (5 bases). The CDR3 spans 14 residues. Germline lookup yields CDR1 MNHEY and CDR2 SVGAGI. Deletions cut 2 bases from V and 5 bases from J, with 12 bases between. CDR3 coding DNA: TGTGCCAGCAGTTACGCCGGGACGGGATATGGCTACACCTTC. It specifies CASSYAGTGYGYTF.

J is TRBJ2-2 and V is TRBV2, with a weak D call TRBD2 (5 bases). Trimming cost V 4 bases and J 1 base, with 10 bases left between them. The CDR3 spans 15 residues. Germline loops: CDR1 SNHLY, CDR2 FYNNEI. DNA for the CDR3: TGTGCCAGCAGTGGCCTAGCACAGAACACCGGGGAGCTGTTTTTT. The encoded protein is CASSGLAQNTGELFF.

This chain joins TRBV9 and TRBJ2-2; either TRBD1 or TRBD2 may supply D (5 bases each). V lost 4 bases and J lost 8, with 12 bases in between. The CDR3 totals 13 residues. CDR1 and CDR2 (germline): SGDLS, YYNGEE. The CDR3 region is CASSIREGGELFF. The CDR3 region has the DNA TGTGCCAGCAGCATCCGAGAGGGGGGGGAGCTGTTTTTT.

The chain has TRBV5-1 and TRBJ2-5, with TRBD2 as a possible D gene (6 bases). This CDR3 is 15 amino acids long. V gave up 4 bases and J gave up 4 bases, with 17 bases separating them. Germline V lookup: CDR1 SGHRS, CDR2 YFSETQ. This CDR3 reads CASSESRGVRETQYF. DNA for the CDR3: TGCGCCAGCAGCGAAAGCCGCGGGGTCCGAGAGACCCAGTACTTC.

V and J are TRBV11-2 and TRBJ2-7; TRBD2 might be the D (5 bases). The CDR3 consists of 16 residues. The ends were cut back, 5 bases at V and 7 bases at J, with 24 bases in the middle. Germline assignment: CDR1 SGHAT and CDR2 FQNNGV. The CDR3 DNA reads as TGTGCCAGCAGCCTTGAGGGCAGAGTCCCACCGGGGGAGCAGTACTTC. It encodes CASSLEGRVPPGEQYF.

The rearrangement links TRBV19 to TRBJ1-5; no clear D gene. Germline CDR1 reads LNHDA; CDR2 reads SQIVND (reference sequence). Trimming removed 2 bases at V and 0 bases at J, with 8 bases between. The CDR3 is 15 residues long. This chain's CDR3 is CASSIKGYSNQPQHF. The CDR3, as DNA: TGTGCCAGTAGTATAAAAGGGTATAGCAATCAGCCCCAGCATTTT. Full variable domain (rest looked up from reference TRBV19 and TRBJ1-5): DGGITQSPKYLFRKEGQNVTLSCEQNLNHDAMYWYRQDPGQGLRLIYYSQIVNDFQKGDIAEGYSVSREKKESFPLTVTSAQKNPTAFYLCASSIKGYSNQPQHFGDGTRLSIL.

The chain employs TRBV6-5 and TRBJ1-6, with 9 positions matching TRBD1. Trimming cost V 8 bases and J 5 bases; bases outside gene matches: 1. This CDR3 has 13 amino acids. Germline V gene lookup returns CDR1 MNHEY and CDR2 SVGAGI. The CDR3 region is CASGQGNNSPLHF. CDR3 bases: TGTGCCAGCGGACAGGGGAATAATTCACCCCTCCACTTT.

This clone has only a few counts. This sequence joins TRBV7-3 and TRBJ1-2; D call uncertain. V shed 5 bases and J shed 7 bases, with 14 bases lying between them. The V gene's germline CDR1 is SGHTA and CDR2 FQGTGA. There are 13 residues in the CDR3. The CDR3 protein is CASSPYKSTGYTF. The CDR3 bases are TGTGCCAGCAGCCCCTACAAGTCGACTGGCTACACCTTC. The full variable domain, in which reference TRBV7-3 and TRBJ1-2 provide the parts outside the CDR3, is GAGVSQTPSNKVTEKGKYVELRCDPISGHTALYWYRQSLGQGPEFLIYFQGTGAADDSGLPNDRFFAVRPEGSVSTLKIQRTERGDSAVYLCASSPYKSTGYTFGSGTRLTVV.

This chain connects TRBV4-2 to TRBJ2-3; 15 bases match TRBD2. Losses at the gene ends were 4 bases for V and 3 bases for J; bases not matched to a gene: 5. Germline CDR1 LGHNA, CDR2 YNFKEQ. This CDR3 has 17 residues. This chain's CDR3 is CASSRGLAGGETDTQYF. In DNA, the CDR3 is TGTGCCAGCAGCCGGGGACTAGCGGGAGGAGAAACAGATACGCAGTATTTT.